This paragraph reports one T cell receptor beta chain. Per germline, CDR1 MDHEN and CDR2 SYDVKM. The CDR3 covers 13 residues. The V and J ends lost 5 bases and 4 bases, in that order; junction bases with no gene match: 4. This sample is part of a study of T cell changes during pregnancy in multiple sclerosis. This table comes from immunoSEQ multiplex PCR, and its TCRdb copy is limited to in-frame clones, with some not included. The table has 30,000 to 40,000 clones, around 91% seen once; the top ten hold around 0.52%. The sequence was collected from a female donor with multiple sclerosis, enrolled in a pregnancy study. Sequencing used CD4+ T cells from peripheral blood mononuclear cells, obtained in the second trimester of pregnancy. The chain carries TRBV28 and TRBJ1-2; 7 bases line up with TRBD1. CDR3 loop: CASSGQAPYGYTF. Written as DNA, the CDR3 is TGTGCCAGCAGTGGACAGGCGCCCTATGGCTACACCTTC.